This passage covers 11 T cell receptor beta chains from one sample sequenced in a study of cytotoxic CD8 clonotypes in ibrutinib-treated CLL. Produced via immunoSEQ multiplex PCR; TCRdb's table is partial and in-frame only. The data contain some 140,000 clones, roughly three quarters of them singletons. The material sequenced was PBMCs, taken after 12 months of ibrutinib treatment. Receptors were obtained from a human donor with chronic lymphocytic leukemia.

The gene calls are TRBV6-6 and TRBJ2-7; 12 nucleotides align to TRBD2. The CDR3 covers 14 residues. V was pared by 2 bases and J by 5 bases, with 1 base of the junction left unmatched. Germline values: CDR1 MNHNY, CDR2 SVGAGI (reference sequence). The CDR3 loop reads CASSYRLAGDEQYF. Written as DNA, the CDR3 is TGTGCCAGCAGTTACAGACTAGCGGGAGACGAGCAGTACTTC.

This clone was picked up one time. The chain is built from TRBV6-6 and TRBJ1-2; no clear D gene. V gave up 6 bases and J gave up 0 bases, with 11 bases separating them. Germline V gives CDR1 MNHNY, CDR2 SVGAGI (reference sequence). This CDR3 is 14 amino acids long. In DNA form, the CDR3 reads TGTGCCAGCAGCACTACAGTTACTAACTATGGCTACACCTTC. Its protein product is CASSTTVTNYGYTF.

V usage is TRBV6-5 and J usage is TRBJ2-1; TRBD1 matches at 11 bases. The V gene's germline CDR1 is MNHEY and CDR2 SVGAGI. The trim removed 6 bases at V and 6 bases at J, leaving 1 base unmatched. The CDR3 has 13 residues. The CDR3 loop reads CASRGTGGNEQFF. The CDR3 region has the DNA TGTGCCAGCAGGGGGACAGGGGGCAATGAGCAGTTCTTC.

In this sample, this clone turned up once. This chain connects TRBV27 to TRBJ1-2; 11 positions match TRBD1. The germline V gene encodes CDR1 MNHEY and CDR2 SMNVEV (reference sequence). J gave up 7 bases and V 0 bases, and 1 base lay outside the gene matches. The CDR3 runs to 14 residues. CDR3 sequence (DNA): TGTGCCAGCAGTTTATCAGGGACAGGGGGTGGCTACACCTTC. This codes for CASSLSGTGGGYTF.

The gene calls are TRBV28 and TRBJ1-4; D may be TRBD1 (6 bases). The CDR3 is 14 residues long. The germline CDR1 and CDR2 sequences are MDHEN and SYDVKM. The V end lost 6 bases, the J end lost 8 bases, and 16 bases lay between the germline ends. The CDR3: CASSTADGGEKLFF. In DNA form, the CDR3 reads TGTGCCAGCAGCACAGCCGATGGGGGCGAAAAACTGTTTTTT.

The CDR3 DNA is TGCGCCAGCAGTCCTAGGGAACAGGCCTACGAGCAGTACTTC. Translation: CASSPREQAYEQYF. V gene TRBV4-3 combines with J gene TRBJ2-7; D is perhaps TRBD1 (5 bases). CDR3 length equals 14 residues. Germline V gives CDR1 LGHNA, CDR2 YSLEER. Between the trimmed V and J ends, which lost 6 bases and 2 bases, there was a span of 14 bases.

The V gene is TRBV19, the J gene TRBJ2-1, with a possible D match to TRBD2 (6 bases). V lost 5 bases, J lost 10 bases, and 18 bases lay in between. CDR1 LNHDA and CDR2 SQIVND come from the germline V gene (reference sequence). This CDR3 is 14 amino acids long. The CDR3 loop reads CASSVSGTPPEQFF. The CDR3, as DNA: TGTGCCAGTAGTGTCTCCGGGACTCCCCCGGAGCAGTTCTTC.

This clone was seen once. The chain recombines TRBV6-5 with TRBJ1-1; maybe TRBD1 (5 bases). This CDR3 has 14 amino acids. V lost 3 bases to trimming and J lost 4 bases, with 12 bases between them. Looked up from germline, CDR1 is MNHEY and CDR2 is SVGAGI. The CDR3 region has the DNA TGTGCCAGCAGTTATCAGTGGGGGAGCACTGAAGCTTTCTTT. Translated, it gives CASSYQWGSTEAFF.

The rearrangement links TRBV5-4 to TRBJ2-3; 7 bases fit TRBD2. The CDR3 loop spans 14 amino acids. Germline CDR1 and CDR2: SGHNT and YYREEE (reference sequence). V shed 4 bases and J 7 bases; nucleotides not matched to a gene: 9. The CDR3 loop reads CASSDGLGSHTQYF. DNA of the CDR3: TGTGCCAGCAGCGACGGACTAGGGTCGCATACGCAGTATTTT.

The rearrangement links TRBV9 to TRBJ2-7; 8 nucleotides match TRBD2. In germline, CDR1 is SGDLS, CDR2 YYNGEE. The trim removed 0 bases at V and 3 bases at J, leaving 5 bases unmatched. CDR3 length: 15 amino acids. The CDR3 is CASSVETSGDYEQYF. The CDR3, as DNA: TGTGCCAGCAGCGTAGAAACTAGCGGAGACTACGAGCAGTACTTC.

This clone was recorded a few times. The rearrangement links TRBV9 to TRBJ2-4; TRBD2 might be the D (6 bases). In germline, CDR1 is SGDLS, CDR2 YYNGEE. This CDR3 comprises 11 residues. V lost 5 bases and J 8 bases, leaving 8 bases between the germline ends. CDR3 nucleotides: TGTGCCAGCAGTCGGGGGTACATTCAGTACTTC. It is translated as CASSRGYIQYF.